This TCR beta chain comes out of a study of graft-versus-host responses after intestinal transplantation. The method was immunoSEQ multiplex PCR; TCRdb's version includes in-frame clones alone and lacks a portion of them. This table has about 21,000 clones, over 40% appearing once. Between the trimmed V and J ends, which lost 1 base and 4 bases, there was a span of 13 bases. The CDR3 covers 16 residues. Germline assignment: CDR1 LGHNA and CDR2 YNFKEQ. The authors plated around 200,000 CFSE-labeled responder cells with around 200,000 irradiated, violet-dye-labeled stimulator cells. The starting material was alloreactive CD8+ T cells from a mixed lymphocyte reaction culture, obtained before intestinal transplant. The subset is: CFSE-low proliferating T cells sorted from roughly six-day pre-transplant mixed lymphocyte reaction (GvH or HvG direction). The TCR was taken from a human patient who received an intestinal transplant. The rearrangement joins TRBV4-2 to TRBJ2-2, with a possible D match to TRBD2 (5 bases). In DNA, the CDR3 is TGTGCCAGCAGCCAAGCCCCTACAGAGGGCACCGGGGAGCTGTTTTTT. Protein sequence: CASSQAPTEGTGELFF.